These 20 T cell receptor beta chains share one sample of origin, sequenced in a study of T cells in Graves' hyperthyroidism and ophthalmopathy (dated by TCRdb to 2018 to 2020). Receptor libraries were prepared by multiplex PCR. This sample was sequenced with an Illumina HiSeq 2000. Amplification of TCR beta CDR3 regions was carried out from RNA transcripts. The TCR CDR3 was subjected to a first round of RT-PCR using the HTBI primer set and the Qiagen OneStep RT-PCR kit. TCRdb reworked the public reads: Q25 trimming with fastp, MiXCR clone assembly, productive beta chains retained. Merged by CDR3 protein, the rows form single entries marked with the most common genes and DNA. The sample yields approximately 510,000 distinct CDR3 sequences; 20% were counted once. The biggest ten clones account for more than 25% of the sample. Sequenced: blood. The receptor set was obtained from a young man with Graves' hyperthyroidism.

This clonotype was recorded at least ten times. This chain links TRBV6-7 with TRBJ1-5; D remains unclear. Being an ORF, TRBV6-7 has a function that is uncertain. V was trimmed by 5 bases and J by 9 bases, leaving 8 bases between them. This CDR3 has 11 residues. The CDR3 loop reads CASSPKMPQHF. In DNA, the CDR3 is TGTGCCAGCAGTCCTAAAATGCCCCAGCATTTT.

In regard to this clonotype: This is likely a read error, given that the CDR3 carries no conserved phenylalanine or tryptophan at its end. Because the CDR3's place on the DNA is in doubt, the DNA is left out and the CDR3 is given as listed by TCRdb. The chain recombines TRBV6-4 with TRBJ1-2; TRBD1 is taken as the D call from the table, unchecked against the DNA. CDR1 MRHNA and CDR2 SNTAGT come from the germline V gene. Termini included, the CDR3 measures 13 amino acids. This chain's CDR3 is CASSYQGSDGYSY.

This clonotype was found a few times. The V call is TRBV4-1, the J call TRBJ1-2; maybe TRBD1 (5 bases). CDR1 is MGHRA, CDR2 YSYEKL, per germline. V gave up 2 bases and J gave up 4 bases, with 20 bases separating them. The CDR3 spans 17 residues. The CDR3, as DNA: TGCGCCAGCAGCCAACTCCCCTCGGCCCAGGGAATCTATGGCTACACCTTC. Translating gives CASSQLPSAQGIYGYTF.

This clonotype showed up many times. The J gene is TRBJ2-2, the V gene TRBV2; possible D gene TRBD2, 5 bases. The CDR3 is made up of 13 amino acids. CDR1 is SNHLY and CDR2 is FYNNEI in the germline V gene. Trimming removed 3 bases at V and 6 bases at J, with 8 bases between. This chain's CDR3 is CASSDSVPGELFF. CDR3 DNA sequence: TGTGCCAGCAGTGATAGCGTCCCCGGGGAGCTGTTTTTT.

This clonotype was observed a few times. The V call is TRBV27, the J call TRBJ1-2; the match to TRBD1 covers 8 bases. Germline assignment: CDR1 MNHEY and CDR2 SMNVEV (reference sequence). The CDR3 consists of 14 residues. The V gene end was trimmed by 7 bases and the J gene end by 4 bases; junction bases not matched to a gene: 8. The CDR3 spells CASTLRQGSYGYTF. CDR3 bases: TGTGCCAGCACCCTCCGACAGGGGTCCTATGGCTACACCTTC.

This clonotype occurred a few times. The chain employs TRBV5-5 and TRBJ1-5; 7 bases match TRBD1. CDR1 is SGHKS and CDR2 is YYEKEE in the germline V gene (reference sequence). V trimming: 5 bases; J trimming: 4 bases; junction bases outside the gene matches: 3. The CDR3 spans 13 residues. The CDR3 is CASRVDRNQPQHF. The CDR3 nucleotides are TGTGCCAGCAGAGTGGACAGGAATCAGCCCCAGCATTTT.

This clonotype has at least ten counts. V usage is TRBV6-5 and J usage is TRBJ1-2; TRBD1 matches at 8 bases. V lost 0 bases, J lost 2 bases, and 2 bases stayed unmatched. Germline loops: CDR1 MNHEY, CDR2 SVGAGI. This CDR3 region has 15 residues. DNA of the CDR3: TGTGCCAGCAGTTACTCGAGACAGGGGAACTATGGCTACACCTTC. The encoded protein is CASSYSRQGNYGYTF.

This clonotype has at least ten counts. J is TRBJ1-3 and V is TRBV27, with D perhaps TRBD1 (6 bases). This CDR3 is 14 amino acids long. In germline, CDR1 is MNHEY, CDR2 SMNVEV (reference sequence). V was pared by 8 bases and J by 3 bases, with 14 bases between. The DNA of the CDR3 is TGTGCCAGCGGCCTAGGGGGTTATGGAAACACCATATATTTT. Its protein is CASGLGGYGNTIYF.

This clonotype was counted ten times or more. The chain uses TRBV6-1 and TRBJ2-6; weak D call: TRBD1 (5 bases). Germline V gives CDR1 MNHNS, CDR2 SASEGT. The CDR3 totals 17 residues. The germline V and J ends were trimmed by 4 bases and 0 bases, with 13 bases remaining between them. The CDR3 spells CASSGRQLTSGANVLTF. CDR3 sequence (DNA): TGTGCCAGCAGTGGCAGACAGCTTACCTCTGGGGCCAACGTCCTGACTTTC.

The table lists this clonotype with many counts. The chain combines TRBV24-1 with TRBJ1-2; D remains unclear. Germline CDR1 is KGHDR and CDR2 is SFDVKD. CDR3 length: 14 residues. With 2 bases removed from V and 2 bases from J, the gap between germline ends came to 8 bases. CDR3 protein: CATSDSPGNYGYTF. For the CDR3, the DNA is TGTGCCACCAGTGATTCCCCGGGAAACTATGGCTACACCTTC.

This clonotype appeared many times. This sequence joins TRBV5-4 and TRBJ2-5, with 7 bases aligning to TRBD1. CDR3 length equals 13 residues. The V segment lost 10 bases and the J segment 3 bases; nucleotides outside the gene matches: 9. Germline-derived CDR1 and CDR2 are SGHNT and YYREEE (reference sequence). Here the CDR3 reads CAGIDRDKETQYF. The CDR3 DNA reads as TGTGCCGGCATCGACAGGGATAAAGAGACCCAGTACTTC. The whole variable domain, filled in from reference TRBV5-4 and TRBJ2-5, reads ETGVTQSPTHLIKTRGQQVTLRCSSQSGHNTVSWYQQALGQGPQFIFQYYREEENGRGNFPPRFSGLQFPNYSSELNVNALELDDSALYLCAGIDRDKETQYFGPGTRLLVL.

The chain is built from TRBV12-5 and TRBJ2-5; TRBD1 matches 8 bases. V lost 4 bases and J lost 4; bases outside the gene matches: 5. The CDR3 runs to 14 residues. Germline V gives CDR1 LGHNT, CDR2 FRNRAP. CDR3 sequence reads: CASGSSDRGETQYF. CDR3 nucleotide sequence: TGTGCTAGTGGTTCGAGTGACAGGGGAGAGACCCAGTACTTC.

This clonotype appeared many times. The rearrangement uses TRBV24-1 and TRBJ1-1; 7 bases are shared with TRBD1. Looked up from germline, CDR1 is KGHDR and CDR2 is SFDVKD. CDR3 length: 12 residues. After removal of 4 bases from V and 11 bases from J, the junction contained 6 bases not matched to a gene. CDR3 in DNA: TGTGCCACCAGTGACCTGACAGGGTGGGCTTTCTTT. Encoded protein: CATSDLTGWAFF.

The rearrangement joins TRBV5-4 to TRBJ1-5, with D hard to call. The CDR3 loop spans 14 amino acids. The V gene lost 4 bases and the J gene lost 2 bases, with 10 bases spanning the gap. Germline V gives CDR1 SGHNT, CDR2 YYREEE (reference sequence). CDR3 loop: CASSREQRNQPQHF. Written as DNA, the CDR3 is TGTGCCAGCAGCCGGGAACAGCGCAATCAGCCCCAGCATTTT.

This clonotype was picked up a small number of times. The chain combines TRBV5-1 with TRBJ2-2, with D perhaps being TRBD1 or TRBD2 (5 bases each). The CDR3 is 15 residues long. V was trimmed by 4 bases and J by 2 bases, leaving 12 bases between them. Germline loops: CDR1 SGHRS, CDR2 YFSETQ. CDR3 in DNA: TGCGCCAGCAGCCCCGGGACCCACAACACCGGGGAGCTGTTTTTT. It is translated as CASSPGTHNTGELFF.

This clonotype was counted at least ten times. This chain uses TRBV30 with TRBJ2-7, with D hard to call. The CDR3 loop spans 13 amino acids. The ends were cut back, 4 bases at V and 2 bases at J, with 12 bases in the middle. Germline CDR1 reads GTSNPN; CDR2 reads SVGIG (reference sequence). CDR3 in DNA: TGTGCCTGGACTGACACCAACGCCTACGAGCAGTACTTC. Amino acid sequence: CAWTDTNAYEQYF.

This clonotype was counted many times. This chain connects TRBV30 to TRBJ2-7; D might be TRBD1 (6 bases). The CDR3 runs 13 residues. The V gene lost 8 bases and the J gene lost 0 bases, with 14 bases spanning the gap. Germline loops: CDR1 GTSNPN, CDR2 SVGIG (reference sequence). Written as DNA, the CDR3 is TGTGCCCGCACCCGGGACACCTCCTACGAGCAGTACTTC. Amino acids: CARTRDTSYEQYF. Looking up the rest from reference TRBV30 and TRBJ2-7 gives the full variable domain: SQTIHQWPATLVQPVGSPLSLECTVEGTSNPNLYWYRQAAGRGLQLLFYSVGIGQISSEVPQNLSASRPQDRQFILSSKKLLLSDSGFYLCARTRDTSYEQYFGPGTRLTVT.

This clonotype was counted many times. The chain carries TRBV6-5 and TRBJ2-7; TRBD2 aligns across 8 bases. This CDR3 region has 14 residues. Germline V gives CDR1 MNHEY, CDR2 SVGAGI. The J segment lost 4 bases and the V segment lost 7 bases, leaving 9 bases of the junction unmatched. The CDR3 region has the DNA TGTGCCAGCAAGTTCGAGCGGGGGAAATACGAGCAGTACTTC. Translation: CASKFERGKYEQYF.

This clonotype came up many times. The V and J genes are TRBV12-3 or TRBV12-4 and TRBJ2-4; TRBD2 matches 11 bases. The length of the CDR3 is 14 residues. V shed 6 bases and J 9 bases; nucleotides not matched to a gene: 7. The CDR3 spells CASSPLAGGVIQYF. In nucleotides, the CDR3 is TGTGCCAGCAGCCCCCTAGCGGGGGGTGTCATTCAGTACTTC.

This clonotype appeared many times. This chain links TRBV6-1 with TRBJ1-2; 10 positions agree with TRBD1. V shed 3 bases, J shed 3 bases, and the junction held 4 bases outside the gene matches. The CDR3 consists of 15 residues. CDR1 is MNHNS and CDR2 is SASEGT in the germline V gene. The chain's CDR3 is CASSDPGQGYYGYTF. In DNA, the CDR3 is TGTGCCAGCAGTGACCCGGGACAGGGGTACTATGGCTACACCTTC.